The T cell receptor (beta chain) described here comes from a study of control samples from healthy donors and cancer patients. Data came from immunoSEQ multiplex PCR; TCRdb stores just in-frame clones and leaves some out. The sample contains over 25,000 clones, 87% of which appear only once. The specimen was formalin-fixed, paraffin-embedded tissue. The clonotype comes from a female donor with melanoma.

CDR3 sequence: CASSQDWLGPSGNTIYF. CDR3 DNA sequence: TGCGCCAGCAGCCAAGACTGGCTGGGACCCTCTGGAAACACCATATATTTT. The V call is TRBV4-3, the J call TRBJ1-3, with D tentatively TRBD1 (5 bases). Trimming pared 0 bases from V and 0 bases from J, leaving 12 bases between. Germline lookup yields CDR1 LGHNA and CDR2 YSLEER. CDR3 length: 17 amino acids.